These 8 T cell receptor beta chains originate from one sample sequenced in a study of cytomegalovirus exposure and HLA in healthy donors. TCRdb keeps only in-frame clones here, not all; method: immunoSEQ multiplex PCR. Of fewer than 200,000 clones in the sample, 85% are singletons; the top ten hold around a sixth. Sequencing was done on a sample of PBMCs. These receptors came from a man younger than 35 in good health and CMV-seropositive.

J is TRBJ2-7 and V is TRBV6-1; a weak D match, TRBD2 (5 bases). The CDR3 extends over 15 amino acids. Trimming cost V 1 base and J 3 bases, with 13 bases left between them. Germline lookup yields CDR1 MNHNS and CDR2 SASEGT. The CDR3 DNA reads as TGTGCCAGCAGTGAAGTTACCGGGATAGGCTACGAGCAGTACTTC. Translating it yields CASSEVTGIGYEQYF.

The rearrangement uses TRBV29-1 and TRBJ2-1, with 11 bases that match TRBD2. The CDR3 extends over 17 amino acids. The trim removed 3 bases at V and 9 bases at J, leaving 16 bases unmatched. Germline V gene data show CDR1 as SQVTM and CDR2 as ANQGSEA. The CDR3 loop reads CSVEGIGLAGPGGEQFF. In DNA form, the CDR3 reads TGCAGCGTTGAGGGTATTGGACTAGCGGGTCCCGGGGGTGAGCAGTTCTTC.

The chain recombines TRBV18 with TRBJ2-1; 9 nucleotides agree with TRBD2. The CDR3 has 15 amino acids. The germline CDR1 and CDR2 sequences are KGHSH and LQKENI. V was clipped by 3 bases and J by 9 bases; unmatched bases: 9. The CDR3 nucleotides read TGTGCCAGCTCACCGCTAGCGGGACAAGGCACTGAGCAGTTCTTC. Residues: CASSPLAGQGTEQFF. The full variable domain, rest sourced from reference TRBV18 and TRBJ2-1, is NAGVMQNPRHLVRRRGQEARLRCSPMKGHSHVYWYRQLPEEGLKFMVYLQKENIIDESGMPKERFSAEFPKEGPSILRIQQVVRGDSAAYFCASSPLAGQGTEQFFGPGTRLTVL.

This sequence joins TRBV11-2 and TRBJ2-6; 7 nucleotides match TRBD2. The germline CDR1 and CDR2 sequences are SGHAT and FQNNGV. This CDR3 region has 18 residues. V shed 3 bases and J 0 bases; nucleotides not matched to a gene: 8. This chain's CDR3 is CASSLVGGSLSGANVLTF. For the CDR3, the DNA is TGTGCCAGCAGCTTGGTCGGGGGGTCCCTCTCTGGGGCCAACGTCCTGACTTTC.

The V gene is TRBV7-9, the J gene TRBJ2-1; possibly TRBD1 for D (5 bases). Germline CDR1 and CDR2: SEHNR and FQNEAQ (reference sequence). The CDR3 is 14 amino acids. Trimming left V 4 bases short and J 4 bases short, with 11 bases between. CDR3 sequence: CASSSIDSYNEQFF. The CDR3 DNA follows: TGTGCCAGCAGCTCCATCGACAGTTACAATGAGCAGTTCTTC.

The CDR3 coding sequence is TGTGCCTGGAGTGTCCCCCCGGAGACCCAGTACTTC. Translation: CAWSVPPETQYF. This sequence joins TRBV30 and TRBJ2-5; D is undetermined. Germline V CDR1 and CDR2: GTSNPN, SVGIG (reference sequence). The CDR3 has 12 amino acids. V lost 0 bases and J 5 bases, leaving 7 bases between the germline ends.

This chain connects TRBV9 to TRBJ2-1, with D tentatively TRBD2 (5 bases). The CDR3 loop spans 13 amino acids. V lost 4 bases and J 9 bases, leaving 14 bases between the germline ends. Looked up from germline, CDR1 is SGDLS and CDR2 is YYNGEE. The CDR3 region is CASSTTGVGEQFF. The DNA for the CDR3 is TGTGCCAGCAGCACCACCGGGGTAGGTGAGCAGTTCTTC.

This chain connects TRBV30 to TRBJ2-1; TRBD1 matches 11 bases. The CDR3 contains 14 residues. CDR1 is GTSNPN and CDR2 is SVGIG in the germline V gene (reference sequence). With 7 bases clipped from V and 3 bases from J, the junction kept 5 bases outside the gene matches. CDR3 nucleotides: TGTGCCTATGGGGGACAGGGGGTCTACAATGAGCAGTTCTTC. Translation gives CAYGGQGVYNEQFF.